These 15 T cell receptor beta chains originate from one sample sequenced in a study of T cells in women clearing cervical HPV infection. The method was immunoSEQ multiplex PCR; TCRdb's version includes in-frame clones alone and lacks a portion of them. Recorded here are about 35,000 clones; the top ten clones represent 5.5% to 8%. The sequenced material came from blood buffy coat. Source of these receptors: a woman between 18 and 70 years old with a cervical HPV16 infection that either progressed to CIN3+ or cleared (not recorded which).

Regarding this clone: Read data end 3 residues before the CDR3 end; the end is taken from the germline J gene. J is TRBJ2-2 and V is TRBV19; 9 bases fit TRBD1. CDR3 length: 14 amino acids. Germline loops: CDR1 LNHDA, CDR2 SQIVND (reference sequence). The V segment lost 7 bases and the J segment 5 bases; nucleotides outside the gene matches: 5. The CDR3 bases that were read are TGTGCCAGTAAACAGGGGGCGGGGACCGGGGAG. This translates into CASKQGAGTGE. Given in full, the CDR3 is CASKQGAGTGELFF. Filled out from reference TRBV19 and TRBJ2-2, the complete variable domain reads DGGITQSPKYLFRKEGQNVTLSCEQNLNHDAMYWYRQDPGQGLRLIYYSQIVNDFQKGDIAEGYSVSREKKESFPLTVTSAQKNPTAFYLCASKQGAGTGELFFGEGSRLTVL.

A remark on this clone: The read comes to an end 3 residues before the CDR3 does, leaving the germline J gene to fill in the end. The chain has TRBV30 and TRBJ1-3; D unresolved. The ends were cut back, 3 bases at V and 0 bases at J, with 6 bases in the middle. Germline CDR1 is GTSNPN and CDR2 is SVGIG (reference sequence). The CDR3 totals 13 residues. The CDR3 protein is CAWRQSSGNTIYF. The CDR3 DNA, read in part, is TGTGCCTGGAGGCAGAGCTCTGGAAACACC.

Worth noting for this clone: Read coverage stops 3 residues before the CDR3 terminus; the germline J gene supplies the remainder. This chain joins TRBV19 and TRBJ2-1; D remains unclear. The CDR3 consists of 14 residues. V lost 3 bases to trimming and J lost 5 bases, with 11 bases between them. Germline lookup yields CDR1 LNHDA and CDR2 SQIVND (reference sequence). CDR3 protein: CASSIHPRDNEQFF. Incomplete CDR3 DNA: TGTGCCAGTAGTATTCATCCCAGAGACAATGAG. The full variable domain, in which reference TRBV19 and TRBJ2-1 provide the parts outside the CDR3, is DGGITQSPKYLFRKEGQNVTLSCEQNLNHDAMYWYRQDPGQGLRLIYYSQIVNDFQKGDIAEGYSVSREKKESFPLTVTSAQKNPTAFYLCASSIHPRDNEQFFGPGTRLTVL.

With respect to this clone: The CDR3 extends 3 residues past the end of the read, so its final part is completed from the germline J gene. This chain connects TRBV30 to TRBJ1-4, with D unclear. The CDR3 is made up of 14 amino acids. Germline V gives CDR1 GTSNPN, CDR2 SVGIG (reference sequence). CDR3 DNA, as far as it was read: TGTGCCTGGAGTGTATCACAGTATAATTCACCA. Its translation is CAWSVSQYNSP. From start to end, the CDR3 is CAWSVSQYNSPLFF.

About this clone: The CDR3 is cut off 3 residues early in the read; its end comes from the germline J gene. The genes are TRBV30 and TRBJ2-6; D is ambiguous. This CDR3 has 15 amino acids. Between the trimmed V and J ends, which lost 3 bases and 2 bases, there was a span of 11 bases. Germline V gene data show CDR1 as GTSNPN and CDR2 as SVGIG (reference sequence). The DNA read from the CDR3 is TGTGCCTGGAGGCACGAACCAGCTGGGGCCAACGTC. It translates to CAWRHEPAGANV. The entire CDR3 is CAWRHEPAGANVLTF.

A remark on this clone: The read terminates 3 residues before the CDR3 end, so the remaining end is supplied by the germline J gene. The rearrangement joins TRBV19 to TRBJ2-3, with 9 bases aligning to TRBD1. The CDR3 is 15 amino acids. V shed 6 bases and J 2 bases; nucleotides not matched to a gene: 6. Germline assignment: CDR1 LNHDA and CDR2 SQIVND (reference sequence). The CDR3 protein is CASRRTGVSTDTQYF. Incomplete CDR3 DNA: TGTGCCAGTAGGAGGACAGGGGTGTCCACAGATACG. Full variable domain (rest looked up from reference TRBV19 and TRBJ2-3): DGGITQSPKYLFRKEGQNVTLSCEQNLNHDAMYWYRQDPGQGLRLIYYSQIVNDFQKGDIAEGYSVSREKKESFPLTVTSAQKNPTAFYLCASRRTGVSTDTQYFGPGTRLTVL.

As to this clone: The CDR3 extends 3 residues past the end of the read, so its final part is completed from the germline J gene. The rearrangement uses TRBV7-6 and TRBJ2-2; D is undetermined. The CDR3 loop spans 15 amino acids. Trimming took off 5 bases at V and 6 bases at J, with 16 bases between the two ends. Germline assignment: CDR1 SGHVS and CDR2 FNYEAQ. The CDR3 loop is CASSPRFLMAGELFF. CDR3 DNA (partial): TGTGCCAGCAGCCCCAGGTTCCTAATGGCCGGGGAG. Full variable domain (remainder filled in from reference TRBV7-6 and TRBJ2-2): GAGVSQSPRYKVTKRGQDVALRCDPISGHVSLYWYRQALGQGPEFLTYFNYEAQQDKSGLPNDRFSAERPEGSISTLTIQRTEQRDSAMYRCASSPRFLMAGELFFGEGSRLTVL.

Worth noting for this clone: The read is 3 residues too short to cover the CDR3 end, so that end is filled in from the germline J gene. V gene TRBV20-1 combines with J gene TRBJ2-4; 7 positions agree with TRBD2. CDR3 length: 15 residues. V shed 4 bases, J shed 3 bases, and the junction held 9 bases outside the gene matches. From germline, CDR1 is DFQATT and CDR2 SNEGSKA (reference sequence). The CDR3 DNA, read in part, is TGCAGTGCTACCCTCGAGGGAGGGGTCAAAAACATT. It is translated as CSATLEGGVKNI. The entire CDR3 reads CSATLEGGVKNIQYF.

A note on this clone: The sequence runs out 3 residues before the end of the CDR3; the remainder is reconstructed from the germline J gene. V usage is TRBV2 and J usage is TRBJ2-5; 14 nucleotides agree with TRBD2. Germline V gives CDR1 SNHLY, CDR2 FYNNEI. The CDR3 runs to 18 residues. The CDR3 sequence: CASIPGLAGVLSTDTQYF. Partial CDR3 DNA: TGTGCCAGCATTCCGGGACTAGCGGGGGTTTTGAGCACAGATACC.

As concerns this clone: Sequencing ends 3 residues short of the CDR3 end; the germline J gene provides the rest. V usage is TRBV28 and J usage is TRBJ2-7; the match to TRBD1 covers 7 bases. J lost 5 bases, V lost 4 bases, and 11 bases had no gene match. CDR3 length: 15 residues. The germline gives CDR1 MDHEN, CDR2 SYDVKM. CDR3 bases read: TGTGCCAGCAGTTCCCCCTCGACAGGGACCCACGAG. Its protein is CASSSPSTGTHE. The whole CDR3 protein is CASSSPSTGTHEQYF.

Remarks on this clone: The read gets to within 3 residues of the CDR3 end, and the germline J gene fills in the rest. The chain recombines TRBV19 with TRBJ1-5, with 8 positions matching TRBD1. Trimming removed 7 bases from V and 4 bases from J; junction bases left unmatched: 6. The V gene's germline CDR1 is LNHDA and CDR2 SQIVND (reference sequence). This CDR3 has 14 amino acids. CDR3 bases read: TGTGCCAGTACCCTTACAGGGGGTAATCAGCCC. Protein: CASTLTGGNQP. The full-length CDR3 reads as CASTLTGGNQPQHF.

Regarding this clone: The sequence runs out 3 residues before the end of the CDR3; the remainder is reconstructed from the germline J gene. J is TRBJ2-7 and V is TRBV2, with 11 positions matching TRBD2. CDR1 and CDR2 from the germline V gene are SNHLY and FYNNEI. This CDR3 is built from 17 residues. The V and J ends lost 2 bases and 2 bases, in that order; junction bases with no gene match: 8. The CDR3 DNA, read in part, is TGTGCCAGCAGTGAAAGGCCTAGCGGGAGGTATACCTACGAG. It specifies CASSERPSGRYTYE. The whole CDR3 reads CASSERPSGRYTYEQYF. Drawing the rest from reference TRBV2 and TRBJ2-7, the complete variable domain is EPEVTQTPSHQVTQMGQEVILRCVPISNHLYFYWYRQILGQKVEFLVSFYNNEISEKSEIFDDQFSVERPDGSNFTLKIRSTKLEDSAMYFCASSERPSGRYTYEQYFGPGTRLTVT.

As for this clone: The CDR3 end is not reached by the read, which stops 3 residues before it; the germline J gene fills it in. The chain has TRBV10-3 and TRBJ2-1; 8 bases map to TRBD1. V lost 7 bases to trimming and J lost 6 bases; unmatched junction nucleotides: 11. Germline CDR1 and CDR2: ENHRY and SYGVKD. The CDR3 spans 15 residues. The part of the CDR3 DNA that was read is TGTGCCATCACCCCCGACAGGGGAAGGGCCAATGAG. Its protein is CAITPDRGRANE. The whole CDR3 protein reads CAITPDRGRANEQFF.

Worth noting for this clone: The sequenced fragment ends 3 residues before the CDR3 boundary, so the rest is inferred from the germline J gene. Other DNA sequences in this specimen translate into the identical CDR3. The rearrangement joins TRBV20-1 to TRBJ1-2; 11 nucleotides agree with TRBD1. V trimming: 6 bases; J trimming: 3 bases; junction bases outside the gene matches: 3. CDR3 size: 13 residues. CDR1 DFQATT and CDR2 SNEGSKA come from the germline V gene (reference sequence). The CDR3 loop is CSASGQGDYGYTF. Partial CDR3 DNA: TGCAGTGCATCGGGACAGGGGGACTATGGC.

Note on this clone: The read terminates 3 residues before the CDR3 end, so the remaining end is supplied by the germline J gene. The chain joins TRBV19 to TRBJ1-1, with 9 bases lining up with TRBD1. The length of the CDR3 is 17 residues. After removal of 1 base from V and 1 base from J, the junction contained 7 bases not matched to a gene. Germline V gives CDR1 LNHDA, CDR2 SQIVND (reference sequence). CDR3 DNA (partial): TGTGCCAGTAGTATAGTCCCGGGACAGGGTTCGAACACTGAA. Protein sequence: CASSIVPGQGSNTE. The entire CDR3 reads CASSIVPGQGSNTEAFF.